The rows below give T cell receptor beta chains drawn from one sample of a study of CD8 T cells in ankylosing spondylitis. MiXCR, run by TCRdb on the 5' RACE reads, gives a single entry per CDR3 protein. The table records roughly 670,000 distinct CDR3 sequences, around 19% of them present only once. The sequencing sample was made of blood, either unsorted or a sorted T cell fraction (not recorded which). The receptors were sampled from a male donor with ankylosing spondylitis. CDR3s include the opening cysteine and the closing phenylalanine or tryptophan. A D gene is named only where the DNA matches it firmly. Expanded clones get a size class; other rows say once, few or many, or leave the size out.

J gene: TRBJ2-2; V gene: TRBV7-9; D gene: .; clone size: few; CDR3 protein: CASTIGGRRAGELFF; CDR3 DNA: TGTGCCAGCACCATAGGAGGGAGGAGAGCCGGGGAGCTGTTTTTT
J gene: TRBJ2-1; V gene: TRBV20-1; D gene: TRBD2; clone size: .; CDR3 protein: CSVATSGSYNEQFF; CDR3 DNA: TGCAGTGTTGCGACTAGCGGTTCCTACAATGAGCAGTTCTTC
J gene: TRBJ2-3; V gene: TRBV5-1; D gene: TRBD1; clone size: .; CDR3 protein: CASSYQGAHTDTQYF; CDR3 DNA: TGCGCCAGCAGCTATCAGGGGGCCCACACAGATACGCAGTATTTT
J gene: TRBJ1-6; V gene: TRBV18; D gene: .; clone size: .; CDR3 protein: CASSPQATADSPLHF; CDR3 DNA: TGTGCCAGCTCACCGCAAGCTACAGCGGATTCACCCCTCCACTTT
J gene: TRBJ2-7; V gene: TRBV3-1; D gene: .; clone size: .; CDR3 protein: CASSQAAHEQYF; CDR3 DNA: TGTGCCAGCAGCCAGGCGGCCCACGAGCAGTACTTC
J gene: TRBJ2-1; V gene: TRBV4-1; D gene: .; clone size: few; CDR3 protein: CASSQVLGRLNEQFF; CDR3 DNA: TGCGCCAGCAGCCAAGTCCTTGGACGGCTCAATGAGCAGTTCTTC
J gene: TRBJ1-1; V gene: TRBV3-1; D gene: TRBD1; clone size: many; CDR3 protein: CASSQATGMGNTEAFF; CDR3 DNA: TGTGCCAGCAGCCAAGCGACAGGGATGGGGAACACTGAAGCTTTCTTT
J gene: TRBJ1-1; V gene: TRBV20-1; D gene: .; clone size: .; CDR3 protein: CSARGQTGLGTEAFF; CDR3 DNA: TGCAGTGCTAGAGGACAAACAGGGTTGGGCACTGAAGCTTTCTTT
J gene: TRBJ2-1; V gene: TRBV12-3/TRBV12-4; D gene: TRBD2; clone size: .; CDR3 protein: CASSPRAGGRSANEQFF; CDR3 DNA: TGTGCCAGCAGTCCCCGGGCGGGAGGGCGGAGTGCCAATGAGCAGTTCTTC
J gene: TRBJ2-7; V gene: TRBV5-1; D gene: TRBD1; clone size: .; CDR3 protein: CASSLEGGYVYEQYF; CDR3 DNA: TGCGCCAGCAGCTTGGAAGGGGGCTATGTTTACGAGCAGTACTTC
J gene: TRBJ2-1; V gene: TRBV5-1; D gene: .; clone size: .; CDR3 protein: CASSPENDEQFF; CDR3 DNA: TGCGCCAGCAGCCCGGAGAACGATGAGCAGTTCTTC
J gene: TRBJ2-7; V gene: TRBV10-3; D gene: .; clone size: few; CDR3 protein: CAISDGIGERWNEQYF; CDR3 DNA: TGTGCCATCAGTGATGGTATAGGCGAGAGGTGGAACGAGCAGTACTTC
J gene: TRBJ2-3; V gene: TRBV3-1; D gene: .; clone size: .; CDR3 protein: CASSQVGKGRTDTQYF; CDR3 DNA: TGTGCCAGCAGCCAAGTAGGCAAAGGGCGCACAGATACGCAGTATTTT
J gene: TRBJ1-1; V gene: TRBV20-1; D gene: .; clone size: few; CDR3 protein: CSAKLSGGTEAFF; CDR3 DNA: TGCAGTGCTAAACTATCCGGAGGCACTGAAGCTTTCTTT
J gene: TRBJ2-7; V gene: TRBV27; D gene: .; clone size: .; CDR3 protein: CASSLSGSHYEQYF; CDR3 DNA: TGTGCCAGCAGTTTATCGGGATCCCACTACGAGCAGTACTTC
J gene: TRBJ1-1; V gene: TRBV20-1; D gene: .; clone size: few; CDR3 protein: CSAPPEREVNTEAFF; CDR3 DNA: TGCAGTGCTCCCCCTGAGAGGGAAGTGAACACTGAAGCTTTCTTT
J gene: TRBJ1-5; V gene: TRBV7-2; D gene: .; clone size: few; CDR3 protein: CASSRGLINQPQHF; CDR3 DNA: TGTGCCAGCAGTCGAGGGCTGATCAATCAGCCCCAGCATTTT
J gene: TRBJ2-1; V gene: TRBV7-2; D gene: .; clone size: .; CDR3 protein: CASSLVGAGTPIEQFF; CDR3 DNA: TGTGCCAGCAGCCTAGTAGGGGCGGGGACCCCAATTGAGCAGTTCTTC
J gene: TRBJ2-5; V gene: TRBV28; D gene: .; clone size: .; CDR3 protein: CASSRGPTQETQYF; CDR3 DNA: TGTGCCAGCAGTCGGGGACCTACACAAGAGACCCAGTACTTC
J gene: TRBJ1-5; V gene: TRBV6-2/TRBV6-3; D gene: .; clone size: few; CDR3 protein: CASSYGDQPQHF; CDR3 DNA: TGTGCCAGCAGTTACGGTGATCAGCCCCAGCATTTT
J gene: TRBJ2-3; V gene: TRBV20-1; D gene: TRBD2; clone size: few; CDR3 protein: CSARDSGGSDTQYF; CDR3 DNA: TGCAGTGCTAGAGATAGCGGGGGCTCAGATACGCAGTATTTT
J gene: TRBJ1-3; V gene: TRBV29-1; D gene: .; clone size: .; CDR3 protein: CSVVDHSGNTIYF; CDR3 DNA: TGCAGCGTTGTAGATCATTCTGGAAACACCATATATTTT
J gene: TRBJ2-1; V gene: TRBV29-1; D gene: .; clone size: .; CDR3 protein: CSVEDYGDSYNEQFF; CDR3 DNA: TGCAGCGTTGAAGATTATGGGGACTCCTACAATGAGCAGTTCTTC
J gene: TRBJ2-5; V gene: TRBV10-3; D gene: TRBD2; clone size: .; CDR3 protein: CAISESGLADIPQETQYF; CDR3 DNA: TGTGCCATCAGTGAGTCCGGACTAGCGGACATACCCCAAGAGACCCAGTACTTC
J gene: TRBJ2-1; V gene: TRBV29-1; D gene: .; clone size: few; CDR3 protein: CSGVRTTHEQFF; CDR3 DNA: TGCAGCGGGGTGAGGACAACCCATGAGCAGTTCTTC
J gene: TRBJ2-5; V gene: TRBV29-1; D gene: .; clone size: .; CDR3 protein: CSVLRGPQETQYF; CDR3 DNA: TGCAGCGTTTTACGGGGGCCACAGGAGACCCAGTACTTC
J gene: TRBJ2-1; V gene: TRBV20-1; D gene: TRBD2; clone size: .; CDR3 protein: CSARVAGDGEQFF; CDR3 DNA: TGCAGTGCCCGGGTAGCGGGAGACGGTGAGCAGTTCTTC
J gene: TRBJ2-1; V gene: TRBV18; D gene: TRBD2; clone size: many; CDR3 protein: CASSPRQLAGENNEQFF; CDR3 DNA: TGTGCCAGCTCACCACGTCAACTAGCGGGCGAAAACAATGAGCAGTTCTTC
J gene: TRBJ2-1; V gene: TRBV19; D gene: TRBD2; clone size: .; CDR3 protein: CASTPSGGPLNEQFF; CDR3 DNA: TGTGCCAGTACCCCATCGGGAGGGCCCTTGAATGAGCAGTTCTTC
J gene: TRBJ2-3; V gene: TRBV29-1; D gene: .; clone size: few; CDR3 protein: CSVERGVPDTQYF; CDR3 DNA: TGCAGCGTTGAAAGGGGGGTACCAGATACGCAGTATTTT
J gene: TRBJ2-7; V gene: TRBV5-1; D gene: TRBD1; clone size: few; CDR3 protein: CASSLETGSSYEQYF; CDR3 DNA: TGCGCCAGCAGCTTGGAGACAGGGAGCTCCTACGAGCAGTACTTC
J gene: TRBJ2-1; V gene: TRBV15; D gene: TRBD2; clone size: few; CDR3 protein: CATSRLGLAGGGGNYNEQFF; CDR3 DNA: TGTGCCACCAGCCGCTTGGGACTAGCGGGGGGCGGGGGTAATTACAATGAGCAGTTCTTC
J gene: TRBJ2-2; V gene: TRBV2; D gene: TRBD2; clone size: .; CDR3 protein: CASSASGRARDTGELFF; CDR3 DNA: TGTGCCAGCAGCGCTAGCGGGAGGGCCCGAGACACCGGGGAGCTGTTTTTT
J gene: TRBJ1-3; V gene: TRBV15; D gene: .; clone size: few; CDR3 protein: CATSRGRDSGNTIYF; CDR3 DNA: TGTGCCACCAGCAGAGGGAGGGATTCTGGAAACACCATATATTTT
J gene: TRBJ1-3; V gene: TRBV29-1; D gene: .; clone size: .; CDR3 protein: CSVGEQGPGNTIYF; CDR3 DNA: TGCAGCGTCGGAGAGCAGGGGCCTGGAAACACCATATATTTT
J gene: TRBJ2-1; V gene: TRBV5-5; D gene: .; clone size: .; CDR3 protein: CASSLDWSSYNEQFF; CDR3 DNA: TGTGCCAGCAGCTTGGATTGGAGCTCCTACAATGAGCAGTTCTTC
J gene: TRBJ2-1; V gene: TRBV18; D gene: .; clone size: .; CDR3 protein: CASSPRPGGASSGHNEQFF; CDR3 DNA: TGTGCCAGCTCACCACGGCCAGGGGGCGCATCTAGCGGGCACAATGAGCAGTTCTTC
J gene: TRBJ1-1; V gene: TRBV5-6; D gene: .; clone size: few; CDR3 protein: CASSIQGWTEAFF; CDR3 DNA: TGTGCCAGCAGCATACAGGGTTGGACTGAAGCTTTCTTT
J gene: TRBJ1-4; V gene: TRBV5-4; D gene: .; clone size: few; CDR3 protein: CASSSGGTTNEKLFF; CDR3 DNA: TGTGCCAGCAGCTCTGGGGGAACAACTAATGAAAAACTGTTTTTT
J gene: TRBJ2-3; V gene: TRBV28; D gene: .; clone size: few; CDR3 protein: CASSLSAGVGDTQYF; CDR3 DNA: TGTGCCAGCAGTTTATCCGCAGGGGTAGGAGATACGCAGTATTTT
J gene: TRBJ2-2; V gene: TRBV12-3/TRBV12-4; D gene: .; clone size: few; CDR3 protein: CASSPRHDAGELFF; CDR3 DNA: TGTGCCAGCAGTCCTAGACATGACGCCGGGGAGCTGTTTTTT
J gene: TRBJ1-1; V gene: TRBV19; D gene: .; clone size: .; CDR3 protein: CASIEGSDTEAFF; CDR3 DNA: TGTGCCAGTATTGAGGGCTCGGACACTGAAGCTTTCTTT
J gene: TRBJ2-1; V gene: TRBV2; D gene: .; clone size: .; CDR3 protein: CASSGPGLRPEQFF; CDR3 DNA: TGTGCCAGCAGTGGACCGGGGCTGCGGCCTGAGCAGTTCTTC
J gene: TRBJ1-1; V gene: TRBV24-1; D gene: .; clone size: few; CDR3 protein: CATSDLAHPGRENTEAFF; CDR3 DNA: TGTGCCACCAGTGACTTGGCTCATCCGGGGCGAGAGAACACTGAAGCTTTCTTT
J gene: TRBJ2-5; V gene: TRBV30; D gene: TRBD1; clone size: .; CDR3 protein: CAWKGATETQYF; CDR3 DNA: TGTGCCTGGAAGGGGGCGACTGAGACCCAGTACTTC
J gene: TRBJ2-1; V gene: TRBV27; D gene: .; clone size: few; CDR3 protein: CASSPLRPRDNEQFF; CDR3 DNA: TGTGCCAGCAGTCCCCTTCGTCCTAGGGACAATGAGCAGTTCTTC
J gene: TRBJ1-1; V gene: TRBV28; D gene: .; clone size: few; CDR3 protein: CASSLYKTEAFF; CDR3 DNA: TGTGCCAGCAGTTTATACAAGACTGAAGCTTTCTTT
J gene: TRBJ2-7; V gene: TRBV6-5; D gene: .; clone size: few; CDR3 protein: CASSYSTDPPYEQYF; CDR3 DNA: TGTGCCAGCAGTTACTCGACAGACCCCCCCTACGAGCAGTACTTC
J gene: TRBJ2-2; V gene: TRBV5-1; D gene: .; clone size: few; CDR3 protein: CASSVASENTGELFF; CDR3 DNA: TGCGCCAGCAGCGTGGCTAGCGAAAACACCGGGGAGCTGTTTTTT
J gene: TRBJ2-5; V gene: TRBV20-1; D gene: .; clone size: .; CDR3 protein: CSATRPLNQETQYF; CDR3 DNA: TGCAGTGCGACCCGACCCCTAAACCAAGAGACCCAGTACTTC
J gene: TRBJ2-3; V gene: TRBV7-2; D gene: .; clone size: few; CDR3 protein: CASSLVGGSADTQYF; CDR3 DNA: TGTGCCAGCAGCTTAGTAGGCGGATCGGCGGATACGCAGTATTTT
J gene: TRBJ2-1; V gene: TRBV6-1; D gene: TRBD1; clone size: .; CDR3 protein: CASSPTQGAKYEQFF; CDR3 DNA: TGTGCCAGCAGCCCAACACAGGGGGCCAAGTATGAGCAGTTCTTC
J gene: TRBJ1-4; V gene: TRBV20-1; D gene: .; clone size: .; CDR3 protein: CSARASGTAFF; CDR3 DNA: TGCAGTGCTAGAGCTTCCGGGACCGCGTTTTTT
J gene: TRBJ2-7; V gene: TRBV6-2/TRBV6-3; D gene: .; clone size: .; CDR3 protein: CASGTRGVIYEQYF; CDR3 DNA: TGTGCCAGCGGAACCCGGGGAGTTATCTACGAGCAGTACTTC
J gene: TRBJ2-2; V gene: TRBV12-3/TRBV12-4; D gene: TRBD2; clone size: .; CDR3 protein: CASSSQVASGGAVAGELFF; CDR3 DNA: TGTGCCAGCAGTTCCCAGGTCGCTAGCGGGGGGGCTGTGGCCGGGGAGCTGTTTTTT
J gene: TRBJ1-6; V gene: TRBV5-1; D gene: TRBD1; clone size: many; CDR3 protein: CASSQGSTGKPPLHF; CDR3 DNA: TGCGCCAGCAGCCAAGGCTCGACAGGGAAGCCACCCCTCCACTTT
J gene: TRBJ2-7; V gene: TRBV7-2; D gene: TRBD1; clone size: few; CDR3 protein: CASSSTGQGRSYEQYF; CDR3 DNA: TGTGCCAGCAGCTCTACTGGACAGGGGCGATCCTACGAGCAGTACTTC
J gene: TRBJ2-1; V gene: TRBV27; D gene: TRBD2; clone size: .; CDR3 protein: CASSLSASGAYNEQFF; CDR3 DNA: TGTGCCAGCAGTTTATCGGCTAGCGGGGCCTACAATGAGCAGTTCTTC
J gene: TRBJ2-1; V gene: TRBV3-1; D gene: .; clone size: .; CDR3 protein: CASSRWASYNEQFF; CDR3 DNA: TGTGCCAGCAGCCGGTGGGCCTCCTACAATGAGCAGTTCTTC
J gene: TRBJ1-5; V gene: TRBV12-3/TRBV12-4; D gene: TRBD1; clone size: once; CDR3 protein: CASSGGQENQPQHF; CDR3 DNA: TGTGCCAGCAGTGGGGGACAGGAAAATCAGCCCCAGCATTTT